This T cell receptor (beta chain) comes out of a study of blood T cell repertoires in COVID-19. This clone was detected once. Here immunoSEQ multiplex PCR was the method, and the copy in TCRdb shows in-frame clones only, minus some. The top ten hold roughly 7.1% of the sample, which has under 200,000 clones, about 81% seen once. Germline V lookup: CDR1 MRHNA, CDR2 SNTAGT. The CDR3 spans 14 residues. The V end lost 3 bases, the J end lost 6 bases, and 9 bases lay between the germline ends. This chain links TRBV6-4 with TRBJ1-6; weak D call: TRBD1 (5 bases). The sequence derives from a woman aged 55-69 years with COVID-19, enrolled during active disease. Sequencing was carried out using peripheral blood. The CDR3 here is CASSEGRGNSPLHF. CDR3 sequence (DNA): TGTGCCAGCAGTGAGGGGCGCGGTAATTCACCCCTCCACTTT.